This is a list of T cell receptor beta chains from one sample in a study of beta chain features in type 1 diabetes. Produced via immunoSEQ multiplex PCR; TCRdb's table is partial and in-frame only. The sample gives tens of thousands of clones, less than 65% of which show up once; 2% to 3% is in the top ten. Sequencing was done on a sample of Tregs from blood. The receptors were sampled from a woman aged 25 to 39 with type 1 diabetes. Both conserved end residues are part of each CDR3. A D gene is named only where the DNA matches it firmly. Size is omitted from some rows. Given values are once, few, many or a class for expanded clones.

clone size	V gene	D gene	J gene	CDR3 protein	CDR3 DNA
NA	TRBV7-3	TRBD2	TRBJ2-1	CASSPLPGGMRNEQFF	TGTGCCAGCAGCCCCCTCCCGGGAGGGATGAGGAATGAGCAGTTCTTC
NA	TRBV18	NA	TRBJ2-3	CASSPVAESSTDTQYF	TGTGCCAGCTCACCCGTAGCGGAGTCTAGCACAGATACGCAGTATTTT
NA	TRBV28	TRBD2	TRBJ2-3	CASSSPGTSGTDTQYF	TGTGCCAGCAGTTCCCCCGGGACTAGCGGCACAGATACGCAGTATTTT
NA	TRBV7-6	TRBD2	TRBJ2-1	CASSLRLAGVNEQFF	TGTGCCAGCAGCTTGCGACTAGCGGGCGTCAATGAGCAGTTCTTC
NA	TRBV7-9	TRBD1	TRBJ1-6	CASSPWTGGDSPLHF	TGTGCCAGCAGCCCTTGGACAGGGGGTGATTCACCCCTCCACTTT
NA	TRBV13	TRBD2	TRBJ2-3	CASSSPSGRAVGTDTQYF	TGTGCCAGCAGCTCCCCTAGCGGGAGGGCAGTGGGCACAGATACGCAGTATTTT
NA	TRBV6-1	TRBD1	TRBJ1-2	CASRTGGYGYTF	TGTGCCAGCAGGACAGGGGGCTATGGCTACACCTTC
NA	TRBV9	TRBD2	TRBJ2-1	CASSASGTRLSEQFF	TGTGCCAGCAGCGCTAGCGGGACCCGGTTAAGTGAGCAGTTCTTC
NA	TRBV19	TRBD2	TRBJ2-1	CASSSGTSTNEQFF	TGTGCCAGTAGTAGCGGGACTAGCACAAATGAGCAGTTCTTC
NA	TRBV19	NA	TRBJ1-1	CASSTIQRNTEAFF	TGTGCCAGTAGCACCATACAACGGAACACTGAAGCTTTCTTT
few	TRBV6-1	TRBD1	TRBJ1-1	CASSEPGGYQGDTEAFF	TGTGCCAGCAGTGAACCAGGCGGGTATCAGGGGGACACTGAAGCTTTCTTT
few	TRBV10-1	NA	TRBJ2-7	CASSERPLGGEQYF	TGCGCCAGCAGTGAGAGACCCCTCGGGGGCGAGCAGTACTTC
few	TRBV25-1	NA	TRBJ1-3	CASMEQHLLSGNTIYF	TGTGCCAGCATGGAGCAGCATCTACTCTCTGGAAACACCATATATTTT
few	TRBV19	NA	TRBJ1-5	CASSPGGSNQPQHF	TGTGCCAGTAGTCCGGGAGGGAGCAATCAGCCCCAGCATTTT
NA	TRBV5-1	NA	TRBJ2-7	CASRPIQGSGSEQYF	TGCGCCAGCAGACCAATACAGGGTTCGGGCTCCGAGCAGTACTTC
NA	TRBV4-2	TRBD2	TRBJ2-1	CASSQYSGGYNEQFF	TGTGCCAGCAGCCAGTATAGCGGGGGGTACAATGAGCAGTTCTTC
NA	TRBV19	NA	TRBJ2-1	CASSIRRVVHNEQFF	TGTGCCAGTAGTATCAGACGGGTTGTTCACAATGAGCAGTTCTTC
NA	TRBV29-1	TRBD1	TRBJ2-1	CSVGQGSSYNEQFF	TGCAGCGTTGGACAGGGGAGCTCCTACAATGAGCAGTTCTTC
NA	TRBV7-3	TRBD2	TRBJ2-1	CASSILAGSYNEQFF	TGTGCCAGCAGCATTCTAGCGGGGTCCTACAATGAGCAGTTCTTC
NA	TRBV7-9	NA	TRBJ2-1	CASTQPSTDEQFF	TGTGCCAGCACGCAGCCTAGTACGGATGAGCAGTTCTTC
few	TRBV7-9	TRBD1	TRBJ1-2	CASSWDSLEYGYTF	TGTGCCAGCAGCTGGGACAGTCTGGAGTATGGCTACACCTTC
few	TRBV4-1	TRBD1	TRBJ2-6	CASSQGGQGSPGANVLTF	TGCGCCAGCAGCCAAGGCGGACAGGGGTCCCCTGGGGCCAACGTCCTGACTTTC
NA	TRBV29-1	TRBD2	TRBJ2-3	CSAGGMASGYTDTQYF	TGCAGCGCTGGAGGGATGGCTAGCGGATACACAGATACGCAGTATTTT
NA	TRBV7-9	NA	TRBJ1-1	CASSLSMNTEAFF	TGTGCCAGCAGCTTATCAATGAACACTGAAGCTTTCTTT
NA	TRBV5-1	TRBD1	TRBJ1-4	CASSLTRQGEKLFF	TGCGCCAGCAGCTTGACACGACAGGGTGAAAAACTGTTTTTT
once	TRBV27	NA	TRBJ1-4	CASRGGVFEKLFF	TGTGCCAGCCGAGGGGGGGTTTTTGAAAAACTGTTTTTT
few	TRBV7-9	NA	TRBJ1-2	CASSLLDIPDYGYTF	TGTGCCAGCAGCTTATTGGACATCCCGGACTATGGCTACACCTTC
NA	TRBV29-1	NA	TRBJ1-1	CSVDTGYGGTEAFF	TGCAGCGTCGACACAGGGTACGGCGGCACTGAAGCTTTCTTT